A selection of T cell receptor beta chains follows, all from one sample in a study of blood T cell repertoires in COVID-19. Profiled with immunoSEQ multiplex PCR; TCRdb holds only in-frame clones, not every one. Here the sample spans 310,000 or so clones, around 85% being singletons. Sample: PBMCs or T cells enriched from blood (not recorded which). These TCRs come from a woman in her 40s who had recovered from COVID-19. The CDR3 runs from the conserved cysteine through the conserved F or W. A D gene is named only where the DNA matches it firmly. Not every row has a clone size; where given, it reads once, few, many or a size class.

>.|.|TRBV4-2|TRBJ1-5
CASSQEGQAGNQPQHF
TGTGCCAGCAGCCAAGAGGGTCAGGCCGGCAATCAGCCCCAGCATTTT
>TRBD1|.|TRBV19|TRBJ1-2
CASSIPWTGRDSRGYTF
TGTGCCAGTAGTATTCCCTGGACAGGGAGGGACTCGCGCGGCTACACCTTC
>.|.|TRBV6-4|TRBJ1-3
CALRTGLPRNTIYF
TGTGCTCTGAGGACGGGGTTGCCGAGAAACACCATATATTTT
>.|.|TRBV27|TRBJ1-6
CASSFSLSYNSPLHF
TGTGCCAGCAGTTTTTCTCTCTCCTATAATTCACCCCTCCACTTT
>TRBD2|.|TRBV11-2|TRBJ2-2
CASSYPIRGGGGLTGELFF
TGTGCCAGCAGCTATCCGATACGGGGGGGCGGGGGCCTCACCGGGGAGCTGTTTTTT
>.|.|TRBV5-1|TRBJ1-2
CASSFSGGGLNGYTF
TGCGCCAGCAGCTTCTCCGGCGGGGGACTGAATGGCTACACCTTC
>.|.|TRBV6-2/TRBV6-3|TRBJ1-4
CASSSRRGGGWSNEKLFF
TGTGCCAGCAGTTCCCGGCGGGGGGGAGGTTGGAGTAATGAAAAACTGTTTTTT
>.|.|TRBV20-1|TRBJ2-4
CSAQTQGIQYF
TGCAGTGCCCAAACTCAGGGCATTCAGTACTTC
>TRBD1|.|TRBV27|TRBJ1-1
CASSKGALNTEAFF
TGTGCCAGCTCGAAGGGGGCTTTGAACACTGAAGCTTTCTTT
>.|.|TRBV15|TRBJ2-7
CATSKLAAGGYEQYF
TGTGCCACCAGCAAACTAGCGGCAGGGGGGTACGAGCAGTACTTC
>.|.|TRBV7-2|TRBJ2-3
CASSLRPTNTDTQYF
TGTGCCAGCAGCTTAAGGCCAACTAACACAGATACGCAGTATTTT
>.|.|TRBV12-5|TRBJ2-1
CASGLVVAGRGNEQFF
TGTGCTAGTGGTTTGGTAGTGGCGGGACGGGGAAATGAGCAGTTCTTC
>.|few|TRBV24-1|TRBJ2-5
CATSEPTTQETQYF
TGTGCCACCAGTGAGCCGACAACCCAAGAGACCCAGTACTTC
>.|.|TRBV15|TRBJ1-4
CATSSGNEKLFF
TGTGCCACCAGCTCCGGGAATGAAAAACTGTTTTTT
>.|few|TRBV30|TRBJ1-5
CAWSAFGGGGGPQHF
TGTGCCTGGAGTGCCTTCGGGGGGGGCGGTGGGCCCCAGCATTTT
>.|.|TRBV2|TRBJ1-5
CASSQDSNQPQHF
TGTGCCAGCAGTCAGGACAGCAACCAGCCCCAGCATTTT
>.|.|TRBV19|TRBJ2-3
CASSIATRVPAPTQYF
TGTGCCAGTAGTATAGCTACCCGGGTCCCAGCCCCCACGCAGTATTTT
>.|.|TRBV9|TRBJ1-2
CASTRGQSQSLGYGYTF
TGTGCCAGCACCCGTGGACAGAGCCAGTCCCTTGGCTATGGCTACACCTTC
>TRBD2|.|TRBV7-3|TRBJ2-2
CASSPTSGSGTGELFF
TGTGCCAGCAGCCCTACTAGCGGGAGCGGCACCGGGGAGCTGTTTTTT
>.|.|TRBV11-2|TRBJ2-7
CASRSLLRDVAYEQYF
TGTGCCAGCAGATCACTCCTCAGGGATGTGGCGTACGAGCAGTACTTC
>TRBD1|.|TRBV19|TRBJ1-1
CASSLLPGTGRLTEAFF
TGTGCCAGTAGTCTCCTCCCAGGGACAGGGCGACTGACTGAAGCTTTCTTT
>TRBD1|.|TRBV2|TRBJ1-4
CASSSRDRNEKLFF
TGTGCCAGCAGTTCGCGGGACAGGAATGAAAAACTGTTTTTT
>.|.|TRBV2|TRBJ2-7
CASSDLQTYEQYF
TGTGCCAGCAGTGATTTGCAGACCTACGAGCAGTACTTC
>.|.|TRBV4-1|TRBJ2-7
CASSQAPGGIYEQYF
TGCGCCAGCAGCCAAGCCCCCGGGGGTATCTACGAGCAGTACTTC
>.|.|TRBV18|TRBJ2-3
CASSPTLRGADTQYF
TGTGCCAGCTCACCAACGCTTCGGGGTGCAGATACGCAGTATTTT
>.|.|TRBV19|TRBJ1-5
CASKGYLQGSSNQPQHF
TGTGCCAGTAAGGGATACTTGCAGGGGTCGAGCAATCAGCCCCAGCATTTT